The 6 T cell receptor beta chains in this list originate from one sample, sequenced in a study of blood T cell repertoires in COVID-19. This table comes from immunoSEQ multiplex PCR, and its TCRdb copy is limited to in-frame clones, with some not included. The table records about 150,000 clones, roughly 81% of them present only once. The sample taken for sequencing was peripheral blood. The receptors here all came from a woman older than 75 with COVID-19, enrolled during active disease.

The CDR3 reads CASGSWDRGENTQYF. The CDR3 nucleotides are TGCGCCAGCGGTTCCTGGGACAGGGGAGAAAATACGCAGTATTTT. The gene calls are TRBV5-1 and TRBJ2-3, with 10 bases lining up with TRBD1. V shed 7 bases, J shed 7 bases, and the junction held 12 bases outside the gene matches. From germline, CDR1 is SGHRS and CDR2 YFSETQ. CDR3 length: 15 residues.

The table lists this clone with a count of one. The J gene is TRBJ1-4, the V gene TRBV15; D not certain. Germline V lookup: CDR1 LNHNV, CDR2 YYDKDF (reference sequence). The CDR3 loop spans 14 amino acids. V dropped 0 bases and J dropped 8 bases, with 10 bases sitting between them. The DNA for the CDR3 is TGTGCCACCAGCAGAGATCAGGCAGCCGAAAAACTGTTTTTT. It is translated as CATSRDQAAEKLFF.

This chain joins TRBV3-1 (or the pseudogene TRBV3-2) and TRBJ2-1; D might be TRBD1 (6 bases). Germline CDR1 and CDR2: LGHDT and YNNKEL (reference sequence). The V gene lost 8 bases and the J gene lost 9 bases, with 17 bases spanning the gap. The CDR3 length is 13 residues. The CDR3 reads CASCNRAGSEQFF. In DNA form, the CDR3 reads TGTGCCAGCTGCAACAGGGCTGGGAGTGAGCAGTTCTTC.

The chain has TRBV24-1 and TRBJ2-1, with 8 bases fitting TRBD2. Unmatched junction bases numbered 3, after V lost 4 bases and J lost 5 bases. There are 14 residues in the CDR3. Per the germline V gene, CDR1 is KGHDR and CDR2 is SFDVKD. CDR3 amino acids: CATSELAAHNEQFF. CDR3 sequence (DNA): TGTGCCACCAGTGAACTAGCGGCACACAATGAGCAGTTCTTC.

This rearrangement joins TRBV11-2 to TRBJ1-2; TRBD1 agrees at 9 bases. The junction had 12 bases not matched to a gene; V was cut back by 4 bases and J by 6 bases. The CDR3 is 16 residues long. CDR1 is SGHAT and CDR2 is FQNNGV in the germline V gene. CDR3 protein: CASSSRRDRALDGYTF. CDR3 sequence (DNA): TGTGCCAGCAGCTCCCGAAGGGACAGGGCGCTAGATGGCTACACCTTC.

This chain links TRBV28 with TRBJ1-2, with D perhaps matching TRBD1 (5 bases). This CDR3 comprises 13 residues. Looked up from germline, CDR1 is MDHEN and CDR2 is SYDVKM. Trimming shortened V by 7 bases and J by 3 bases, and 12 bases separated the two germline ends. The CDR3 nucleotides are TGTGCCAGCAACCCACCGGGGGACTATGGCTACACCTTC. Translating gives CASNPPGDYGYTF.